One and the same sample provided the 25 T cell receptor beta chains below, sequenced in a study of blood T cells in healthy people across ages. Then a second PCR, running about 6 to 12 cycles, was carried out with a sample-barcoded 5' primer and a J-beta primer mix. TCRdb independently ran MiXCR on the 5' RACE reads; one entry per CDR3 protein. Here the sample spans roughly 1,500,000 distinct CDR3 sequences, roughly 40% being singletons. Sequences were obtained from blood. The receptors were sampled from a woman under 30 in good health.

This clonotype was picked up a small number of times. The genes are TRBV2 and TRBJ2-7, with 9 bases fitting TRBD1. The CDR3 is made up of 17 amino acids. Germline V gives CDR1 SNHLY, CDR2 FYNNEI. V lost 1 base, J lost 3 bases, and 10 bases stayed unmatched. The CDR3 bases are TGTGCCAGCAGTGAAGTGGGACAGGGAGAATTTTTCTACGAGCAGTACTTC. Translation gives CASSEVGQGEFFYEQYF.

The sample holds many counts of this clonotype. This chain connects TRBV12-3 or TRBV12-4 to TRBJ2-7; 7 bases agree with TRBD1. The V segment lost 5 bases and the J segment 4 bases; nucleotides outside the gene matches: 5. This CDR3 comprises 13 residues. CDR3 nucleotide sequence: TGTGCCAGCAGTCCCACGACAGGGTACGAGCAGTACTTC. Amino acids: CASSPTTGYEQYF.

The CDR3 sequence is CASSVFSGPNYGYTF. CDR3 DNA: TGTGCCAGCAGTGTATTTTCGGGTCCTAACTATGGCTACACCTTC. The chain carries TRBV6-1 and TRBJ1-2; D is unclear. V shed 4 bases and J shed 0 bases, with 12 bases lying between them. The CDR3 runs to 15 residues. Germline V gene data show CDR1 as MNHNS and CDR2 as SASEGT.

This clonotype was found a few times. The chain recombines TRBV5-1 with TRBJ2-7, with 10 bases identical to TRBD2. V shed 1 base and J 0 bases; nucleotides not matched to a gene: 10. CDR1 and CDR2 from the germline V gene are SGHRS and YFSETQ. The CDR3 is 18 residues long. The CDR3 DNA reads as TGCGCCAGCAGCTTGCCAGCGGGGGGGTTAAGTAGCTCCTACGAGCAGTACTTC. It encodes CASSLPAGGLSSSYEQYF.

The chain has TRBV6-2 or TRBV6-3 and TRBJ1-5; 10 bases align to TRBD1. V lost 7 bases, J lost 4 bases, and 7 bases stayed unmatched. The CDR3 is 15 residues long. Germline V gives CDR1 MNHEY, CDR2 SVGEGT. As DNA, the CDR3 is TGTGCCAGCACCGACAGGGACAGGGGAAATCAGCCCCAGCATTTT. The encoded protein is CASTDRDRGNQPQHF.

This clonotype was observed a few times. V gene TRBV2 combines with J gene TRBJ1-2; no definite D call. CDR1 and CDR2 (germline): SNHLY, FYNNEI. CDR3 length: 15 residues. V was cut by 8 bases and J by 0 bases, with 16 bases left in between. CDR3 in amino acids: CASRTGDFSNYGYTF. CDR3 bases: TGTGCCAGCCGGACCGGAGATTTCTCTAACTATGGCTACACCTTC.

The rearrangement links TRBV2 to TRBJ1-6, with 7 bases fitting TRBD1. The germline V gene has CDR1 SNHLY and CDR2 FYNNEI. With V trimmed by 3 bases and J by 8 bases, 10 bases remained unmatched. CDR3 length: 16 amino acids. The CDR3 nucleotides read TGTGCCAGCAGTGAGAGGACAGGAAGGGGTGATTCACCCCTCCACTTT. Amino acid sequence: CASSERTGRGDSPLHF.

This clonotype showed up just once. This may be a read error, as it is one base from a much larger clone. The rearrangement links TRBV29-1 to TRBJ2-5; no clear D. Trimming took 7 bases from V and 0 from J, leaving 9 bases between them. This CDR3 is 12 amino acids long. Germline CDR1 and CDR2: SQVTM and ANQGSEA. CDR3 DNA sequence: TGCAGCGGCTTCGGGTACCAAGAGACCCAGTACTTC. It specifies CSGFGYQETQYF.

There are a few counts of this clonotype. For the CDR3, the DNA is TGTGCCAGCAGCGTAGGAAGCGGTGAGCAGTTCTTC. Its protein product is CASSVGSGEQFF. This chain links TRBV9 with TRBJ2-1, with a possible D match to TRBD2 (5 bases). Trimming cost V 0 bases and J 9 bases, with 7 bases left between them. The CDR3 extends over 12 amino acids. Germline V gives CDR1 SGDLS, CDR2 YYNGEE.

The chain recombines TRBV20-1 with TRBJ2-5, with 7 nucleotides matching TRBD1. CDR1 DFQATT and CDR2 SNEGSKA come from the germline V gene (reference sequence). The CDR3 loop spans 13 amino acids. The junction had 8 bases not matched to a gene; V was cut back by 5 bases and J by 5 bases. CDR3 sequence reads: CSAEDRAGETQYF. CDR3 in DNA: TGCAGTGCTGAAGACAGGGCAGGGGAGACCCAGTACTTC.

V and J are TRBV30 and TRBJ2-5; 7 bases are a match to TRBD2. The V gene's germline CDR1 is GTSNPN and CDR2 SVGIG (reference sequence). The J segment lost 11 bases and the V segment lost 2 bases, leaving 11 bases of the junction unmatched. The CDR3 is 13 residues long. The chain's CDR3 is CAWSSGNTYAQYF. The CDR3 nucleotides are TGTGCCTGGAGTAGCGGGAATACCTACGCGCAGTACTTC.

This chain joins TRBV5-6 and TRBJ1-5; D might be TRBD1 (5 bases). The CDR3 runs 15 residues. The germline gives CDR1 SGHDT, CDR2 YYEEEE. Trimming removed 4 bases at V and 2 bases at J, with 13 bases between. The CDR3 bases are TGTGCCAGCAGCGGGGCCTTATCCGGCAATCAGCCCCAGCATTTT. The encoded protein is CASSGALSGNQPQHF.

The rearrangement links TRBV2 to TRBJ1-5; 10 bases align to TRBD1. CDR1 is SNHLY, CDR2 FYNNEI, per germline. This CDR3 spans 15 amino acids. V shed 1 base and J 7 bases; nucleotides not matched to a gene: 4. CDR3 sequence (DNA): TGTGCCAGCAGTGAAGTGGGACAGGGGTACCAGCCCCAGCATTTT. This encodes CASSEVGQGYQPQHF.

The rearrangement links TRBV28 to TRBJ1-3; possibly TRBD1 for D (5 bases). V was trimmed by 7 bases and J by 2 bases, leaving 12 bases between them. Germline V gene data show CDR1 as MDHEN and CDR2 as SYDVKM. The CDR3 extends over 14 amino acids. The CDR3 DNA is TGTGCCAGCACCGCCGGGGGAACTGGAAACACCATATATTTT. Its translation: CASTAGGTGNTIYF.

As for this clonotype: The junction does not match germline at one end; this may be a read error. J is TRBJ2-7 and V is TRBV18; 10 bases match TRBD1. Looked up from germline, CDR1 is KGHSH and CDR2 is LQKENI. This CDR3 spans 18 amino acids. CDR3 nucleotides: TGTGCCGGCTCACCCGGACAGGGGGGGAAAGCCAATCCCTACGAGCAGTACTTC. It encodes CAGSPGQGGKANPYEQYF.

The rearrangement uses TRBV27 and TRBJ2-1; 10 bases align to TRBD2. This CDR3 region has 17 residues. Germline CDR1 and CDR2: MNHEY and SMNVEV (reference sequence). V gave up 5 bases and J gave up 4 bases; unmatched junction bases: 11. CDR3 nucleotide sequence: TGTGCCAGCAGTGGGGTGGGTCTAGCGGGGGCTTACAATGAGCAGTTCTTC. This codes for CASSGVGLAGAYNEQFF.

The chain employs TRBV3-1 and TRBJ2-1; 13 nucleotides line up with TRBD2. This CDR3 is built from 16 residues. V shed 1 base and J 10 bases; nucleotides not matched to a gene: 7. CDR1 is LGHDT and CDR2 is YNNKEL in the germline V gene (reference sequence). The CDR3 region is CASSQGLAGGPREQFF. In DNA form, the CDR3 reads TGTGCCAGCAGCCAAGGACTAGCGGGGGGCCCTAGGGAGCAGTTCTTC.

The rearrangement links TRBV5-5 to TRBJ2-3; D might be TRBD2 (6 bases). The end of the DNA is better explained by TRBJ2-2, so the J call may be wrong. The CDR3 sequence is 13 residues long. The germline CDR1 and CDR2 sequences are SGHKS and YYEKEE (reference sequence). The CDR3 reads CASSSLWGELLFF. The CDR3 DNA follows: TGTGCCAGCAGCTCACTATGGGGGGAATTGCTGTTTTTT.

Only one count was recorded for this clonotype. In DNA, the CDR3 is TGCGCCAGCAGCCTGGGACTAGCGGGAGGGACTCCCCCCTACGAGCAGTACTTC. This translates into CASSLGLAGGTPPYEQYF. V usage is TRBV4-1 and J usage is TRBJ2-7; TRBD2 aligns across 16 bases. The junction had 8 bases not matched to a gene; V was cut back by 4 bases and J by 2 bases. The germline gives CDR1 MGHRA, CDR2 YSYEKL. This CDR3 spans 18 amino acids.

The chain combines TRBV7-2 with TRBJ2-1, with 13 bases fitting TRBD2. V shed 5 bases and J 8 bases; nucleotides not matched to a gene: 9. The CDR3 runs 16 residues. Germline CDR1 reads SGHTA; CDR2 reads FQGNSA. This CDR3 reads CASSPRTSGSVHEQFF. CDR3 sequence (DNA): TGTGCCAGCAGCCCACGGACTAGCGGGAGTGTTCATGAGCAGTTCTTC.

There are a few counts of this clonotype. The genes are TRBV3-1 and TRBJ2-6, with TRBD2 as a possible D gene (6 bases). The germline CDR1 and CDR2 sequences are LGHDT and YNNKEL (reference sequence). The CDR3 runs 16 residues. Trimming pared 1 base from V and 2 bases from J, leaving 9 bases between. This chain's CDR3 is CASSQAGGAGANVLTF. The CDR3 DNA reads TGTGCCAGCAGCCAAGCCGGAGGGGCTGGGGCCAACGTCCTGACTTTC.

The chain couples TRBV9 to TRBJ2-7, with TRBD2 as a possible D gene (6 bases). The V end was cut by 4 bases, the J end by 2 bases, with 19 bases between. The CDR3 extends over 16 amino acids. Germline assignment: CDR1 SGDLS and CDR2 YYNGEE. CDR3 loop: CASSLGGTVTTYEQYF. In nucleotides, the CDR3 is TGTGCCAGCAGCCTAGGAGGGACGGTCACGACCTACGAGCAGTACTTC.

The chain recombines TRBV10-3 with TRBJ2-7; tentatively, D is TRBD1 (6 bases). The ends were cut back, 8 bases at V and 4 bases at J, with 12 bases in the middle. Per germline, CDR1 ENHRY and CDR2 SYGVKD. This CDR3 region has 12 residues. The CDR3 DNA reads TGTGCCATCGCCGGGACACTATACGAGCAGTACTTC. Encoded protein: CAIAGTLYEQYF.

This clonotype was recorded a few times. The rearrangement joins TRBV4-1 to TRBJ2-1; 8 bases are a match to TRBD2. V lost 0 bases to trimming and J lost 5 bases; unmatched junction nucleotides: 6. Germline CDR1 and CDR2: MGHRA and YSYEKL. The CDR3 contains 16 residues. CDR3 sequence reads: CASSQDPGGADNEQFF. CDR3 bases: TGCGCCAGCAGCCAAGATCCGGGGGGGGCGGACAATGAGCAGTTCTTC.

This clonotype has just a few counts. Germline is not matched at one junction end, which may reflect a read error. The rearrangement links TRBV20-1 to TRBJ2-1, with TRBD2 identical over 7 bases. The J call is doubtful: the DNA matches TRBJ2-7 better. CDR3 length equals 17 residues. The V gene's germline CDR1 is DFQATT and CDR2 SNEGSKA (reference sequence). The CDR3 loop reads CSARGRGGTPSYNEQYF. The CDR3 DNA is TGCAGTGCCAGAGGGAGGGGCGGGACTCCCTCCTACAATGAGCAGTACTTC.